This T cell receptor beta chain was profiled in a study of CD8 T cells in Susac syndrome. About 0.5 to 1 ug RNA was reverse transcribed with random hexamers. TCR beta CDR3 was amplified by immunoSEQ covering 54 Vbeta and 13 Jbeta. A single record per CDR3 protein comes from TCRdb applying MiXCR to the immunoSEQ multiplex PCR reads. This table has about 250,000 distinct CDR3 sequences, around 93% appearing once. From blood CD8+ and CD4+ T cells, the TCR beta chain was sequenced. FACS was used to enrich TEMRA cells, whereas the CD8+ and CD4+ T cells were obtained by negative isolation. The V end lost 5 bases, the J end lost 11 bases, and 15 bases lay between the germline ends. This CDR3 is built from 13 residues. The germline gives CDR1 SEHNR, CDR2 FQNEAQ (reference sequence).

The chain joins TRBV7-9 to TRBJ1-4; D gene uncertain. The sample comprised CD4+ T cells from PBMCs. The sequence derives from a human donor with multiple sclerosis. CDR3 DNA sequence: TGTGCCAGCAGCCTCAGAGGGCAAGGGAAACTGTTTTTT. Amino acid sequence: CASSLRGQGKLFF.